This T cell receptor beta chain emerged from a study of beta chain features in type 1 diabetes. Study conclusions and caveats: For TCRB rearrangement, an influence of HLA type remained unresolved here. Type 1 diabetes patients had moderately but significantly shorter TCRB CDR3s in all four CD4+ subsets.

Comments on this clone: What it binds is not known.

CDR1 is MNHEY and CDR2 is SMNVEV in the germline V gene (reference sequence). V was clipped by 6 bases and J by 1 base, with 10 bases between them. The CDR3 consists of 13 residues. Sequencing targeted expressed TCRB transcripts, as all isolated RNA had been reverse transcribed. Clones were sequenced by immunoSEQ multiplex PCR, and TCRdb holds only the in-frame ones, with some missing. The sample consists of over 200,000 clones, approximately 10% of them appearing once. This clonotype was sampled from a man aged 30 to 39 with type 1 diabetes. The specimen was naive CD4+ T cells from blood. The J gene is TRBJ2-7, the V gene TRBV27; tentative D call: TRBD1 (5 bases). The CDR3 DNA follows: TGTGCCAGCAGCTTACAGGATTCCTACGAGCAGTACTTC. It codes for CASSLQDSYEQYF.